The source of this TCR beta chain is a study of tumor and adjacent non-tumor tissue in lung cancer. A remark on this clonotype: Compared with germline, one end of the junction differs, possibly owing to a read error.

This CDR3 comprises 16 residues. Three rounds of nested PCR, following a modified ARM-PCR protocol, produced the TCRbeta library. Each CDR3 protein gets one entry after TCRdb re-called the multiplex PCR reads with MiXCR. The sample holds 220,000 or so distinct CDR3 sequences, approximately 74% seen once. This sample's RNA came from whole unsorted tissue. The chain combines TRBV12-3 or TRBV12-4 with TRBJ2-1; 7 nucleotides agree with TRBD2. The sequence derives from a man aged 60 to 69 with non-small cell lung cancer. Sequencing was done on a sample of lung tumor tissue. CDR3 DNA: TGTGCCAGCACTTTGGGGGGGACTCGCGCTTACAATGAGCATTTCTTC. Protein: CASTLGGTRAYNEHFF.